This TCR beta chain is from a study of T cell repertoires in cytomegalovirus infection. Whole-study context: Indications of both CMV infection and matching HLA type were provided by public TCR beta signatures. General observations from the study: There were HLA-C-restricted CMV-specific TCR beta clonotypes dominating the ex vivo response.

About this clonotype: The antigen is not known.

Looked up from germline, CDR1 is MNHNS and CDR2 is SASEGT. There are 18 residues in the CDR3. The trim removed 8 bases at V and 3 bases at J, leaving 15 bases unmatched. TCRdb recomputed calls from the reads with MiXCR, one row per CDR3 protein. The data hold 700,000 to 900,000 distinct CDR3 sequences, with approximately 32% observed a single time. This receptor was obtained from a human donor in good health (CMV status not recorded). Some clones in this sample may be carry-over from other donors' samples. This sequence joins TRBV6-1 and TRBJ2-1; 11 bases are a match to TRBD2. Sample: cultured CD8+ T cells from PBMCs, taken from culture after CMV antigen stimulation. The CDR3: CASYSWGLAGGHYNEQFF. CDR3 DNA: TGTGCCAGCTACTCCTGGGGGTTAGCGGGGGGGCACTACAATGAGCAGTTCTTC.